The clone carrying this TCR beta chain has only a few counts. MiXCR was run by TCRdb on the RACE reads, yielding one entry per CDR3 protein. The sample shows approximately 110,000 distinct CDR3 sequences, roughly 9.6% of them seen only once. This specimen belongs to a study of human T cells and chemical hapten exposure. Overall study context: The study sensitized with 2% DPC on an approximately 2 cm by approximately 2 cm patch of upper inner arm skin. 0.01% DPC was applied to the upper back in patch tests, which were read at 6 days.

Trimming took off 0 bases at V and 1 base at J, with 9 bases between the two ends. The CDR3 runs 15 residues. The germline gives CDR1 LGHNA, CDR2 YNFKEQ. Indicated time point: patch test 1, 2 weeks after DPC sensitization. The treatment is: therapeutic diphenylcyclopropenone sensitization with weekly scalp DPC. The V and J genes are TRBV4-2 and TRBJ2-5; D remains ambiguous. Here the sequenced sample was whole blood, taken in connection with sensitization to the hapten diphenylcyclopropenone (DPC). This clonotype originated in a woman aged 35 to 49 with alopecia areata. Some clones in this sample may be carry-over from other donors' samples. The CDR3 here is CASSQEGGLQETQYF. The CDR3 bases are TGTGCCAGCAGCCAAGAAGGTGGGCTCCAAGAGACCCAGTACTTC.